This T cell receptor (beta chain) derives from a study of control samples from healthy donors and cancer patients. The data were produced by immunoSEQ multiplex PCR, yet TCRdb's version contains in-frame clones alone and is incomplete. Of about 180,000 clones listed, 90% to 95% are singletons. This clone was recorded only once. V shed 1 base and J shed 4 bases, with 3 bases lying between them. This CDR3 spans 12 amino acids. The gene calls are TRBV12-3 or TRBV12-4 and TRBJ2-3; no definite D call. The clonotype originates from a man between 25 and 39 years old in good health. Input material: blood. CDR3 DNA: TGTGCCAGCAGTTTAGAGGCAGATACGCAGTATTTT. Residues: CASSLEADTQYF.